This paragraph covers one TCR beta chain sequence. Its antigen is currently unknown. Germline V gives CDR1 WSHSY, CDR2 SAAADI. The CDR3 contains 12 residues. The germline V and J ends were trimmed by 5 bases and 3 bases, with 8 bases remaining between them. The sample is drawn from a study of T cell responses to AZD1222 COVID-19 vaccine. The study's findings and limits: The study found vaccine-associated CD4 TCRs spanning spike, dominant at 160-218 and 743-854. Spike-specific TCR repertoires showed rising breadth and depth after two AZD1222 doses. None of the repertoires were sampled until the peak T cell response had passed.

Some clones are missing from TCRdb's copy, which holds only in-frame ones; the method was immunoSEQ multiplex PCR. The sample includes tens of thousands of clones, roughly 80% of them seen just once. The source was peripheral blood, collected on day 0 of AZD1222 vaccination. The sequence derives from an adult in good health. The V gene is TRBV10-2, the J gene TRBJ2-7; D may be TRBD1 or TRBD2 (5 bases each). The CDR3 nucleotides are TGCGCCAGCAGTTGGGACCTCTACGAGCAGTACTTC. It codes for CASSWDLYEQYF.